A selection of T cell receptor beta chains follows, all from one sample in a study of breast tumors, draining lymph nodes, adjacent tissues. TCRdb redid the calling of the multiplex PCR reads with MiXCR, one entry per CDR3 protein. The table has under 85,000 distinct CDR3 sequences, around 20% seen once; the top ten hold around 2.5%. The sequenced sample consisted of axillary lymph node tissue. The receptors were gathered from a female donor with breast cancer. Some clones in this sample may be carry-over from other donors' samples. Both conserved end residues are part of each CDR3. Each record gives: V gene, J gene, clone size, D gene, CDR3 DNA, CDR3 protein. The D gene is left open where the match is weak. Clone size is shown for a subset of rows, as once, few, many or a class of expanded clone.

V gene: TRBV6-1; J gene: TRBJ2-3; clone size: .; D gene: .; CDR3 DNA: TGTGCCAGCAGTGAAGATCGTTTCAGCTACACAGATACGCAGTATTTT; CDR3 protein: CASSEDRFSYTDTQYF
V gene: TRBV20-1; J gene: TRBJ1-4; clone size: many; D gene: .; CDR3 DNA: TGCAGTGCTAGCGCGGGGCCTTCCCCTTTTGAAAAACTGTTTTTT; CDR3 protein: CSASAGPSPFEKLFF
V gene: TRBV6-5; J gene: TRBJ2-2; clone size: many; D gene: TRBD2; CDR3 DNA: TGTGCCAGCACAGACCGGGGGGGAGCGAACACCGGGGAGCTGTTTTTT; CDR3 protein: CASTDRGGANTGELFF
V gene: TRBV20-1; J gene: TRBJ2-5; clone size: .; D gene: .; CDR3 DNA: TGCGGTGCTAGCTTGGGCTCGGGGGAGACCCAGTACTTC; CDR3 protein: CGASLGSGETQYF
V gene: TRBV3-1; J gene: TRBJ2-3; clone size: few; D gene: TRBD2; CDR3 DNA: TGTGCCAGCAGCCGACTAGCTAGCACAGATACGCAGTATTTT; CDR3 protein: CASSRLASTDTQYF
V gene: TRBV20-1; J gene: TRBJ2-7; clone size: many; D gene: TRBD1; CDR3 DNA: TGCAGTGCCGCAGGGGGTCGGAACGAGCAGTACTTC; CDR3 protein: CSAAGGRNEQYF
V gene: TRBV29-1; J gene: TRBJ2-5; clone size: many; D gene: TRBD2; CDR3 DNA: TGCAGCGTTGAGGAAGTAAGCGGGAGACTCCAAGAGACCCAGTACTTC; CDR3 protein: CSVEEVSGRLQETQYF
V gene: TRBV5-1; J gene: TRBJ2-2; clone size: .; D gene: TRBD2; CDR3 DNA: TGCGCCAGCAGCTTGACGACTAGCGCGAACACCGGGGAGCTGTTTTTT; CDR3 protein: CASSLTTSANTGELFF
V gene: TRBV5-6; J gene: TRBJ2-5; clone size: many; D gene: .; CDR3 DNA: TGTGCCAGCGGGATTTATGGGGGTTGGGAGACCCAGTACTTC; CDR3 protein: CASGIYGGWETQYF
V gene: TRBV12-3/TRBV12-4; J gene: TRBJ2-7; clone size: many; D gene: TRBD2; CDR3 DNA: TGTGCCAGCAGGTGGACTAGCGGGACCTACGAGCAGTACTTC; CDR3 protein: CASRWTSGTYEQYF
V gene: TRBV10-2; J gene: TRBJ1-3; clone size: many; D gene: .; CDR3 DNA: TGCGCCAGCAAAGGGTGGACGGATGGAAACACCATATATTTT; CDR3 protein: CASKGWTDGNTIYF
V gene: TRBV20-1; J gene: TRBJ1-5; clone size: many; D gene: .; CDR3 DNA: TGCAGTGCTAGAGGACCGAATCAGCCCCAGCATTTT; CDR3 protein: CSARGPNQPQHF
V gene: TRBV28; J gene: TRBJ2-5; clone size: .; D gene: .; CDR3 DNA: TGTGCCAGCAGTTTAGGGAGAGGGGACCCGTACCAAGAGACCCAGTACTTC; CDR3 protein: CASSLGRGDPYQETQYF
V gene: TRBV4-1; J gene: TRBJ2-3; clone size: many; D gene: .; CDR3 DNA: TGCGCCAGCAGCCCCGGGACTCCCACAGATACGCAGTATTTT; CDR3 protein: CASSPGTPTDTQYF
V gene: TRBV6-2/TRBV6-3; J gene: TRBJ2-5; clone size: many; D gene: TRBD2; CDR3 DNA: TGTGCCAGCAAAGCGGGGCAAGAGACCCAGTACTTC; CDR3 protein: CASKAGQETQYF
V gene: TRBV28; J gene: TRBJ2-7; clone size: many; D gene: TRBD1; CDR3 DNA: TGTGCCAGCAGTTTCTACAGGGGCCCTAGCGAGCAGTACTTC; CDR3 protein: CASSFYRGPSEQYF
V gene: TRBV29-1; J gene: TRBJ2-3; clone size: many; D gene: TRBD2; CDR3 DNA: TGCAGCGTTGCCGTACTAGCGGGAGCAGATACGCAGTATTTT; CDR3 protein: CSVAVLAGADTQYF
V gene: TRBV20-1; J gene: TRBJ2-5; clone size: many; D gene: TRBD2; CDR3 DNA: TGCAGTGCTAGTGGCCTAGCGGGAGTCTCTGAGACCCAGTACTTC; CDR3 protein: CSASGLAGVSETQYF
V gene: TRBV20-1; J gene: TRBJ2-1; clone size: many; D gene: .; CDR3 DNA: TGCAGTGCTAGAGATCTCCGAGGAGGAAAGGGTTACAATGAGCAGTTCTTC; CDR3 protein: CSARDLRGGKGYNEQFF
V gene: TRBV6-6; J gene: TRBJ2-2; clone size: .; D gene: TRBD1; CDR3 DNA: TGTGCCAGCAGCCGCGGACAGGGGGGCACCGGGGAGCTGTTTTTT; CDR3 protein: CASSRGQGGTGELFF
V gene: TRBV27; J gene: TRBJ2-7; clone size: many; D gene: .; CDR3 DNA: TGTGCCAGCAGTCCCGTCCGTATAGCGTACTTC; CDR3 protein: CASSPVRIAYF
V gene: TRBV5-8; J gene: TRBJ1-4; clone size: many; D gene: .; CDR3 DNA: TGTGCCAGCAGCCGAGGACCGCAGGAAAAACTGTTTTTT; CDR3 protein: CASSRGPQEKLFF
V gene: TRBV20-1; J gene: TRBJ1-2; clone size: many; D gene: .; CDR3 DNA: TGCAGTGCTCCGGCGGATGGCTACACCTTC; CDR3 protein: CSAPADGYTF
V gene: TRBV7-3; J gene: TRBJ2-5; clone size: many; D gene: .; CDR3 DNA: TGTGCCAGCAGCTTAATAGGGCAGGGCTTGGAGACCCAGTACTTC; CDR3 protein: CASSLIGQGLETQYF
V gene: TRBV7-2; J gene: TRBJ2-1; clone size: many; D gene: .; CDR3 DNA: TGTGCCAGCAGCTTATTGGCCAGCGTCCCCTACAATGAGCAGTTCTTC; CDR3 protein: CASSLLASVPYNEQFF
V gene: TRBV30; J gene: TRBJ2-5; clone size: few; D gene: .; CDR3 DNA: TGTGCCTGGAGCCCCGGTGGGACCCAGTACTTC; CDR3 protein: CAWSPGGTQYF
V gene: TRBV28; J gene: TRBJ1-4; clone size: .; D gene: TRBD1; CDR3 DNA: TGTGCCAGCCACGACAGGGGGCGTGAAAAACTGTTTTTT; CDR3 protein: CASHDRGREKLFF
V gene: TRBV20-1; J gene: TRBJ1-6; clone size: many; D gene: .; CDR3 DNA: TGCAGTGCTAGAGAAAACACGGGAAATTCACCCCTCCACTTT; CDR3 protein: CSARENTGNSPLHF
V gene: TRBV5-1; J gene: TRBJ2-1; clone size: many; D gene: TRBD2; CDR3 DNA: TGCGCCAGCAGCCATGGGATCCCGGGGGGCAATGAGCAGTTCTTC; CDR3 protein: CASSHGIPGGNEQFF
V gene: TRBV19; J gene: TRBJ1-6; clone size: many; D gene: .; CDR3 DNA: TGTGCCAGTAGTTCCGGGACCCAGATCCTACCCCTCCACTTT; CDR3 protein: CASSSGTQILPLHF
V gene: TRBV24-1; J gene: TRBJ2-3; clone size: many; D gene: TRBD1; CDR3 DNA: TGTGCCACCAGCGCTACCGGGACAGGGCACACAGATACGCAGTATTTT; CDR3 protein: CATSATGTGHTDTQYF
V gene: TRBV6-5; J gene: TRBJ2-6; clone size: many; D gene: .; CDR3 DNA: TGTGCCAGCAGTTACTCTGGGGCCAACGTCCTGACTTTC; CDR3 protein: CASSYSGANVLTF
V gene: TRBV3-1; J gene: TRBJ1-1; clone size: .; D gene: .; CDR3 DNA: TGTGCCAGCAACCTCGGGCAAGGAGAAGCTTTCTTT; CDR3 protein: CASNLGQGEAFF
V gene: TRBV7-9; J gene: TRBJ1-1; clone size: .; D gene: .; CDR3 DNA: TGTGCCAGCAGCCCCCCGACAGTTTACACTGAAGCTTTCTTT; CDR3 protein: CASSPPTVYTEAFF
V gene: TRBV30; J gene: TRBJ2-1; clone size: once; D gene: TRBD2; CDR3 DNA: TGTGCCTGGAGTGAGGGGACGGCCGGGACTAGCGTTAATGAGCAGCTCTTC; CDR3 protein: CAWSEGTAGTSVNEQLF
V gene: TRBV10-3; J gene: TRBJ2-1; clone size: many; D gene: .; CDR3 DNA: TGTGCCATCAGTCGGAAGGAGAATGAGCAGTTCTTC; CDR3 protein: CAISRKENEQFF
V gene: TRBV28; J gene: TRBJ1-3; clone size: .; D gene: .; CDR3 DNA: TGTGCCAGCGGATTGACAGGAAACACCATATATTTT; CDR3 protein: CASGLTGNTIYF
V gene: TRBV7-8; J gene: TRBJ2-7; clone size: many; D gene: .; CDR3 DNA: TGTGCCAGCAGCCCAGACTCGGCCCAGGGCTCCTACGAGCAGTACTTC; CDR3 protein: CASSPDSAQGSYEQYF
V gene: TRBV19; J gene: TRBJ1-2; clone size: many; D gene: TRBD1; CDR3 DNA: TGTGCCAGTAGGACAGGGGGTTTACGCGGCTACACCTTC; CDR3 protein: CASRTGGLRGYTF
V gene: TRBV28; J gene: TRBJ1-3; clone size: few; D gene: .; CDR3 DNA: TGTGCCAGCAGCCTGAAGGGAAACACCATATATTTT; CDR3 protein: CASSLKGNTIYF